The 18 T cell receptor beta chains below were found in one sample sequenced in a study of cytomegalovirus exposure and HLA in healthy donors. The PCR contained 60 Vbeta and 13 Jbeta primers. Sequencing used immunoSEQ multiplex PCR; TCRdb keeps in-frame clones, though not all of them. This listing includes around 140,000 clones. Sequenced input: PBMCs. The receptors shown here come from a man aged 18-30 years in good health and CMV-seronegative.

The CDR3 DNA is TGTGCCAGCAGCCGAGTGACCAAAAACATTCAGTACTTC. This translates into CASSRVTKNIQYF. This chain links TRBV14 with TRBJ2-4; D gene unclear. V was clipped by 4 bases and J by 2 bases, with 6 bases between them. The CDR3 length is 13 residues. Germline-derived CDR1 and CDR2 are SGHDN and FVKESK.

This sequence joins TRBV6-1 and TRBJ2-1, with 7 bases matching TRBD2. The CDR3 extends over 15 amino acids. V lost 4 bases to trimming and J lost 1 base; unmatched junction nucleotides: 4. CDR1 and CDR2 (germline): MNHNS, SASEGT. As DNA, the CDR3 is TGTGCCAGCAGTGCCGCGGGAGTGTCCTACAATGAGCAGTTCTTC. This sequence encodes CASSAAGVSYNEQFF.

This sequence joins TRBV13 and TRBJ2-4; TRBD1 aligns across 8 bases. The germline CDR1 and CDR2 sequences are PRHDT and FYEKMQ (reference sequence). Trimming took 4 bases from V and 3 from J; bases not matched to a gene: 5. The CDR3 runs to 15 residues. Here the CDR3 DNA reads TGTGCCAGCAGCTCCCTCGGACAGGGCAAAAACATTCAGTACTTC. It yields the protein CASSSLGQGKNIQYF.

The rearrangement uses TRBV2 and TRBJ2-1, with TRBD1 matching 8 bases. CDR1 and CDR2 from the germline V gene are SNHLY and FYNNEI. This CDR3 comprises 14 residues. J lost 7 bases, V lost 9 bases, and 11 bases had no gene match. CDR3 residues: CASSRTGIGNEQFF. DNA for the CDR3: TGTGCCAGTAGCCGGACAGGGATTGGTAATGAGCAGTTCTTC.

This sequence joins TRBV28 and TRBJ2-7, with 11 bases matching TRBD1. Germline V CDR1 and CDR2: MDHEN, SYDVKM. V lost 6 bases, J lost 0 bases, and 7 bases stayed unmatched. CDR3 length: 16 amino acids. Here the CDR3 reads CASRRPGQGVSYEQYF. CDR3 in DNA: TGTGCCAGCAGGCGACCGGGACAGGGGGTCTCCTACGAGCAGTACTTC.

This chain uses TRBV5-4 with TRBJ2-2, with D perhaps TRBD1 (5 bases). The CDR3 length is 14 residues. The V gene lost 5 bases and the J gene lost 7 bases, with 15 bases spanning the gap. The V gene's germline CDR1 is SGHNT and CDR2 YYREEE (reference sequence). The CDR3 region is CASRPKGAGGELFF. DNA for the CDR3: TGTGCCAGCAGGCCAAAAGGGGCCGGCGGGGAGCTGTTTTTT.

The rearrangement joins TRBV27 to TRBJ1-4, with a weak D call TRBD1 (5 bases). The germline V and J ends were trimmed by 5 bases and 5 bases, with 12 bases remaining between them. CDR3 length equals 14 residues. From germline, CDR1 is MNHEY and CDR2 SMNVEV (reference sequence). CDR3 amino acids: CASSPGTRNEKLFF. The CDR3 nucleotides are TGTGCCAGCAGTCCCGGGACTCGGAATGAAAAACTGTTTTTT.

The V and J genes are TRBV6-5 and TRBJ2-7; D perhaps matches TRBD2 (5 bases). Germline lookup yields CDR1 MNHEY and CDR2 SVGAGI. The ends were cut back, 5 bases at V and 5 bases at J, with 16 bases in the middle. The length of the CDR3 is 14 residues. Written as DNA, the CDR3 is TGTGCCAGCAGTGATCATCACGGACTCGACGAGCAGTACTTC. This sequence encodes CASSDHHGLDEQYF.

For the CDR3, the DNA is TGTGCCAGTACCCTCACACTGTGGGACAGGGGTGGCTACACCTTC. Amino acids: CASTLTLWDRGGYTF. The chain employs TRBV19 and TRBJ1-2, with TRBD1 identical over 10 bases. After removal of 7 bases from V and 7 bases from J, the junction contained 12 bases not matched to a gene. Germline V gene sequence: CDR1 LNHDA, CDR2 SQIVND (reference sequence). The CDR3 contains 15 residues.

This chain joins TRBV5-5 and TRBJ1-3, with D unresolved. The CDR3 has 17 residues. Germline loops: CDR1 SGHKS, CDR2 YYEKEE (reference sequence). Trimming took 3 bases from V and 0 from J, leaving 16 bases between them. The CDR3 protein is CASSYAVRELSGNTIYF. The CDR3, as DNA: TGTGCCAGCAGCTACGCCGTGCGGGAGCTCTCTGGAAACACCATATATTTT.

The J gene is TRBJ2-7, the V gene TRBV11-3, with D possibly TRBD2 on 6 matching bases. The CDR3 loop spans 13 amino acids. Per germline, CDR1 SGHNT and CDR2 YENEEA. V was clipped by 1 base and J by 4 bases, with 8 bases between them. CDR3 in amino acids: CASSLVGSYEQYF. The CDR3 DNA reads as TGTGCCAGCAGCTTAGTCGGGAGTTACGAGCAGTACTTC.

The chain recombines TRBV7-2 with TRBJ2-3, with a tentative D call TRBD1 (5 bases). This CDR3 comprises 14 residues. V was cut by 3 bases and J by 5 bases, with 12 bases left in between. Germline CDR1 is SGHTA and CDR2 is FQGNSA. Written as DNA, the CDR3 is TGTGCCAGCAGCTTTTCGCAGGGAATAGATACGCAGTATTTT. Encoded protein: CASSFSQGIDTQYF.

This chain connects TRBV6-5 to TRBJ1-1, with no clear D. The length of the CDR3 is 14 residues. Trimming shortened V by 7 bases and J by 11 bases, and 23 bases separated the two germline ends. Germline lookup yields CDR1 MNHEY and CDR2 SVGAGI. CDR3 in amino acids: CASNINEGGRLAFF. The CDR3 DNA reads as TGTGCCAGCAACATAAATGAGGGCGGCCGTTTGGCTTTCTTT.

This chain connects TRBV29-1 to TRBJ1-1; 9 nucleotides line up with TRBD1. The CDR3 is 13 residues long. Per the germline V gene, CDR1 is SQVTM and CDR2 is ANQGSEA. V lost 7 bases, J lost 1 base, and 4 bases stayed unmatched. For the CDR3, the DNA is TGCAGCGCCGTGGACAGGGGGAACACTGAAGCTTTCTTT. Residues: CSAVDRGNTEAFF. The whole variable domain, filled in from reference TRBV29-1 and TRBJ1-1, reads SAVISQKPSRDICQRGTSLTIQCQVDSQVTMMFWYRQQPGQSLTLIATANQGSEATYESGFVIDKFPISRPNLTFSTLTVSNMSPEDSSIYLCSAVDRGNTEAFFGQGTRLTVV.

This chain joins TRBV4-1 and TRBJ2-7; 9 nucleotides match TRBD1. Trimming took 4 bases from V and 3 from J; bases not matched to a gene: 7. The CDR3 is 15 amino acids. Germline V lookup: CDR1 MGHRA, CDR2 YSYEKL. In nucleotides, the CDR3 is TGCGCCAGCAGCCTCTCCGGGACAGGGATCTACGAGCAGTACTTC. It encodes CASSLSGTGIYEQYF.

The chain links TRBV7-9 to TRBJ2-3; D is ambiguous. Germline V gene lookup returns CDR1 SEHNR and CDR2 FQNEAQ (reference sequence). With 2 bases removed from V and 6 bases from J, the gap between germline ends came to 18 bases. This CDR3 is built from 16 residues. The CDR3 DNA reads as TGTGCCAGCAGCTTATCCGTTAACGGTATTAAGGATACGCAGTATTTT. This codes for CASSLSVNGIKDTQYF.

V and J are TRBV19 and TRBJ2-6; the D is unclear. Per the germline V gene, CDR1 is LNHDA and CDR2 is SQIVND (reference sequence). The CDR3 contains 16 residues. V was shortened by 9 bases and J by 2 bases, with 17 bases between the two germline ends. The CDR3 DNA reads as TGTGCCAGCCTGCCGTTCGCAGTGGCTGGGGCCAACGTCCTGACTTTC. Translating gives CASLPFAVAGANVLTF.

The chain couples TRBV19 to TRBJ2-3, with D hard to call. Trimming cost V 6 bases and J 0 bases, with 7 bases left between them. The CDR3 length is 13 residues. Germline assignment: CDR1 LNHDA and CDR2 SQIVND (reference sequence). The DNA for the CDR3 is TGTGCCAGTAGGGCAGATAGCACAGATACGCAGTATTTT. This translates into CASRADSTDTQYF.